This entry features one T cell receptor beta chain sequence. In the study's own analysis: Nucleated cell counts were estimated from reference gene primer amplification. Clones were sequenced by immunoSEQ multiplex PCR, and TCRdb holds only the in-frame ones, with some missing. The DNA was the basis for D and trimming; V, J and clone size are from that table. Altogether about 120,000 clones are present, 87% being singletons, with the ten largest covering roughly 29%. This record comes from a study of blood T cell repertoires in COVID-19. Background on the study: The United States, Italy and Spain provided the acute and convalescent COVID-19 samples. PBMCs, B-cell-depleted T cells, or T cells were the source of the cDNA or gDNA that made up the material.

Germline-derived CDR1 and CDR2 are MDHEN and SYDVKM. Germline trimming cut 5 bases from V and 8 bases from J; bases unmatched to any gene: 10. This CDR3 has 14 residues. The receptor comes from a woman in her seventies with acute or convalescent COVID-19. The sample was peripheral blood. The V and J genes are TRBV28 and TRBJ1-2; 8 nucleotides agree with TRBD1. CDR3 protein: CASSTPGQGRGYTF. CDR3 bases: TGTGCCAGCAGTACCCCCGGACAGGGTAGGGGCTACACCTTC.